This T cell receptor (beta chain) was found in a study of blood T cell repertoires in COVID-19. About the research overall: Whether acute or convalescent, the COVID-19 samples came from the United States, Italy and Spain.

The method was immunoSEQ multiplex PCR; TCRdb's version includes in-frame clones alone and lacks a portion of them. The sample contains about 480,000 clones, nearly 90% of which appear only once. The age range of participants was roughly 18 to 90 years, with residence in about two dozen US areas. The sequencing sample was made of PBMCs or T cells enriched from blood (not recorded which). This clonotype originated in a woman aged 18-29 years with acute COVID-19.

CDR3: CASSQGGTDTQYF. CDR3 DNA: TGTGCCAGCAGCCAGGGCGGCACAGATACGCAGTATTTT. V and J are TRBV28 and TRBJ2-3; TRBD1 might be the D (5 bases). Per germline, CDR1 MDHEN and CDR2 SYDVKM. The CDR3 runs to 13 residues. V was trimmed by 6 bases and J by 1 base, leaving 8 bases between them.